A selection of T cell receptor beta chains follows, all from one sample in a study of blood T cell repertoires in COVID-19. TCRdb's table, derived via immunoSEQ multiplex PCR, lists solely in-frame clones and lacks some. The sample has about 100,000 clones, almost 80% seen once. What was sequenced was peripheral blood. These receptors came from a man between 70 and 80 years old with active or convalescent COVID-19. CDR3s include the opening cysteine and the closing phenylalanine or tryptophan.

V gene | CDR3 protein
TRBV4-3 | CASSQDRDRGEKLFF
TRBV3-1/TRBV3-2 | CASSLWATNEKLFF
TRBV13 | CASSLLGTGLYEQYF
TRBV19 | CASSIGAELNQPQHF
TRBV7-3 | CASSLTSHWTDTQYF
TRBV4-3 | CASSQDNQGDQPQHF
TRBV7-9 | CASSRQGDYEQYF
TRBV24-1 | CATSDSTGTTDWWPDTQYF
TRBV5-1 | CASSFLPGEGPTDTQYF
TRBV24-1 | CATAGAGQETQYF
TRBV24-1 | CATSDLCLAGAGELFF
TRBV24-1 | CATSDSGQRSSYEQYF
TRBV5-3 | CARRAGTGRGEQFF
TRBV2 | CASRRGTSDHYEQFF
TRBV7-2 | CASSLAILAGGSNEQFF
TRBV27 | CASTRGLGEWYF
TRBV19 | CASSISGTPNTEAFF
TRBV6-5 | CASSYTATNEKLFF
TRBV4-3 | CASSQAGTGNYGYTF
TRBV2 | CASSHFGQANTEAFF
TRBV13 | CASRATGSGANVLTF
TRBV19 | CASSVEPGTGDNVEQFF
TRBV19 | CASSIYARGTGGRPQHF
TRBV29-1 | CSVRQPDYGYTF
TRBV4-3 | CASSQEGGAGNEQFF
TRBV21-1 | CASSKGGGCLPTGELFF
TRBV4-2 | CASSQDGAGGYNEQFF
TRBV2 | CASRSSLNTEAFF
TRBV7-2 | CASSLGAGYNTEAFF
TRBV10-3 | CAISDSKSPRQYF
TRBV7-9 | CASTPDSSYEQYF
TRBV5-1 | CASRPGTGELQETQYF
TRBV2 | CASRIKRNEQFF
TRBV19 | CASTRDRAGSTEAFF
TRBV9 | CASSAGSGANVLTF
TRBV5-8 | CASSLRVVDEKLFF
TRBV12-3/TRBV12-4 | CASSLGAGNEQFF
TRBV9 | CASSDAGEESEAFF
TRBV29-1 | CSVVMNTEAFF
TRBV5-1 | CASTPSGGSTEAFF
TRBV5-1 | CASSLSGSDTQYF
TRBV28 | CASSWDRGEQYF